This T cell receptor (beta chain) was recorded in a study of blood T cell repertoires in COVID-19. CDR3 length: 16 amino acids. Method: immunoSEQ multiplex PCR; TCRdb's copy keeps in-frame clones and lacks some. This table has more than 90,000 clones, roughly nine tenths appearing once. The TCR originated in a man aged 40-55 years with acute or convalescent COVID-19. This chain links TRBV21-1 with TRBJ1-2; no check of the table's D call, TRBD1, against the DNA was made. TRBV21-1 is reported as a pseudogene. The sample taken for sequencing was peripheral blood. The CDR3 is CASSKLDRGRCYGYTF. CDR3 coding DNA: TGTGCCAGCAGCAAGTTGGACAGGGGGCGATGCTATGGCTACACCTTC.